The TCR beta chain described here comes from a study of T cells in Graves' hyperthyroidism and ophthalmopathy. In this sample, this clonotype turned up many times. As yet, its antigen is unknown. Whole-study results and caveats: From stable hyperthyroidism, ophthalmopathy was separated by a 13 V-J model.

Trimming took 6 bases from V and 1 from J, leaving 7 bases between them. In germline, CDR1 is MNHNS, CDR2 SASEGT. This CDR3 is 13 amino acids long. Uncontrolled infections, other autoimmune diseases, pregnancy or lactation led to exclusion of patients. The PBMCs studied were ones that came from around 10 ml fresh peripheral blood. Researchers took RNA transcripts and amplified the TCR beta CDR3 regions from them. The study used the HTBI primer set for a first-round RT-PCR of the TCR CDR3. TCRdb re-called the multiplex PCR reads through MiXCR, storing one row per CDR3 protein. The table shows about 640,000 distinct CDR3 sequences, with roughly 15% occurring only once.

The rearrangement joins TRBV6-1 to TRBJ2-1; D remains unclear. This TCR derives from a woman between 45 and 60 years old with Graves' ophthalmopathy. Sequences were obtained from blood. The DNA of the CDR3 is TGTGCCAGCAGGAGGAGTTCCTACAATGAGCAGTTCTTC. Residues: CASRRSSYNEQFF.